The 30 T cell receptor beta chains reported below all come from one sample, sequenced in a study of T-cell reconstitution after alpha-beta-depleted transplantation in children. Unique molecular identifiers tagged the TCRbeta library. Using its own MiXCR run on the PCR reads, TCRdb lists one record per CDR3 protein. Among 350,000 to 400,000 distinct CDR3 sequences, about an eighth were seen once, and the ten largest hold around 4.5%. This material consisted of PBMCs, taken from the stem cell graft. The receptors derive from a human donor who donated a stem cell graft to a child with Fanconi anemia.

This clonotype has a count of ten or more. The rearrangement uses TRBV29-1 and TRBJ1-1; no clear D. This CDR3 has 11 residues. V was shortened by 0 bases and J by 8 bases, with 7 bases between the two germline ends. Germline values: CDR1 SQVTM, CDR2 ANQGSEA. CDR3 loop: CSVEDGVEAFF. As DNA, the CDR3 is TGCAGCGTTGAAGATGGGGTCGAAGCTTTCTTT.

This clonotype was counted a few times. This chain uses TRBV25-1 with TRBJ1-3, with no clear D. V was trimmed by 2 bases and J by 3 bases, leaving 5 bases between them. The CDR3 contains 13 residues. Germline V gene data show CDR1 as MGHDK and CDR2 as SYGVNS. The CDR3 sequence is CASSEVFGNTIYF. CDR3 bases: TGTGCCAGCAGTGAAGTCTTTGGAAACACCATATATTTT.

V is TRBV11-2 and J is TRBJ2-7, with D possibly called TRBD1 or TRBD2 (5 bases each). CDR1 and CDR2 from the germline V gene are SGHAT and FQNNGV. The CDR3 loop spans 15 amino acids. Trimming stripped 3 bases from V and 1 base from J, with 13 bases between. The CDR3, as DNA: TGTGCCAGCAGCTTCTACTGGGACCGATCCTACGAGCAGTACTTC. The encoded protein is CASSFYWDRSYEQYF.

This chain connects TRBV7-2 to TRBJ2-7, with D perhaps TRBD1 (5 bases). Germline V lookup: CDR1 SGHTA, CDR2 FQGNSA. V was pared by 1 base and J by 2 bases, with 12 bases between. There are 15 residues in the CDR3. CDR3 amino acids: CASSLVGRLPYEQYF. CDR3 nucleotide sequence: TGTGCCAGCAGCTTAGTGGGGCGGTTACCCTACGAGCAGTACTTC.

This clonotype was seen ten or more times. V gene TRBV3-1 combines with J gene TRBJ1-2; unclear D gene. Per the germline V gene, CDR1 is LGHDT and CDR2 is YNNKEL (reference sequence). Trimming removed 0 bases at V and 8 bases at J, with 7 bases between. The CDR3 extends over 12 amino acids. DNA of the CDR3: TGTGCCAGCAGCCAAGATTATGAGGGCTACACCTTC. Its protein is CASSQDYEGYTF.

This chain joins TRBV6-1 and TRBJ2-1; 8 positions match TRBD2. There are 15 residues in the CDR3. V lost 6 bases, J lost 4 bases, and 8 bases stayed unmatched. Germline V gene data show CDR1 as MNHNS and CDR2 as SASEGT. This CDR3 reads CASRPRGVGYNEQFF. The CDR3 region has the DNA TGTGCCAGCAGGCCGCGGGGGGTGGGTTACAATGAGCAGTTCTTC.

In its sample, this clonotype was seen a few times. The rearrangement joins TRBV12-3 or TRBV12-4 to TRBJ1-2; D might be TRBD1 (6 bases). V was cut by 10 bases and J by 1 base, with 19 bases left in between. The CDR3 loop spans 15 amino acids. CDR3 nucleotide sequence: TGTGCCATCCTACTGACAGGAACGATTAACTATGGCTACACCTTC. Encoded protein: CAILLTGTINYGYTF.

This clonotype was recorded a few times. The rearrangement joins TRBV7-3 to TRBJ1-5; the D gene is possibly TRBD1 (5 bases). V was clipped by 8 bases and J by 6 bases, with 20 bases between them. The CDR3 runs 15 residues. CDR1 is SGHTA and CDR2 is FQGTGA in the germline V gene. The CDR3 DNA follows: TGTGCCAGCTGGGGGTGCCTTGACCTTGGTCAGCCCCAGCATTTT. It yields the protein CASWGCLDLGQPQHF.

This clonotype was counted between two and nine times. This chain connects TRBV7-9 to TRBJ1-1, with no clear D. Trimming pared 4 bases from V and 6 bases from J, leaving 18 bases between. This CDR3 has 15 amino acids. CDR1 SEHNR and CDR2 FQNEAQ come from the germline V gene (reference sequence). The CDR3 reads CASSSALAGKAEAFF. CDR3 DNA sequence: TGTGCCAGCAGCTCGGCGCTTGCGGGGAAGGCTGAAGCTTTCTTT.

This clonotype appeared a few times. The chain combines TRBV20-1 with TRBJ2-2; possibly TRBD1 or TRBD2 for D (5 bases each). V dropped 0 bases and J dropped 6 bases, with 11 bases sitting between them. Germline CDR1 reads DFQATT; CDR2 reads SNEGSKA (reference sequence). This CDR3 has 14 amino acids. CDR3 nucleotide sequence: TGCAGTGCTAGAGATTTTGGGGGACCCGGGGAGCTGTTTTTT. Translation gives CSARDFGGPGELFF.

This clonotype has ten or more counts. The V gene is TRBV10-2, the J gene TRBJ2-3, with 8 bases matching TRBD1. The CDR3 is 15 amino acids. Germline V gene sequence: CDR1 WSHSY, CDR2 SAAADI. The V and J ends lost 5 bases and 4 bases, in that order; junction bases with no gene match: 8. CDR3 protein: CASSLQGVRADTQYF. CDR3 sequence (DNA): TGCGCCAGCAGTCTACAGGGGGTAAGGGCAGATACGCAGTATTTT.

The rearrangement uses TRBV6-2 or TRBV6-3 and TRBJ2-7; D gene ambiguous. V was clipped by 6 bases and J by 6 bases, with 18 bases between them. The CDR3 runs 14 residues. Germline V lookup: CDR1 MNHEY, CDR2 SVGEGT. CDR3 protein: CASSPNRVFSEQYV. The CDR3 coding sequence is TGTGCCAGCAGCCCTAACCGGGTCTTCTCCGAGCAGTACGTC.

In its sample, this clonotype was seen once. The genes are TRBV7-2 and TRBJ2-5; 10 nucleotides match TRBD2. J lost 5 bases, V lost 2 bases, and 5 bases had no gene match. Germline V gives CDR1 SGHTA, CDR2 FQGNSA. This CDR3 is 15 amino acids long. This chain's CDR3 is CASSLQRGGPETQYF. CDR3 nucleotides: TGTGCCAGCAGCTTACAGCGGGGGGGCCCCGAGACCCAGTACTTC. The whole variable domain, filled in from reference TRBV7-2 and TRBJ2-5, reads GAGVSQSPSNKVTEKGKDVELRCDPISGHTALYWYRQSLGQGLEFLIYFQGNSAPDKSGLPSDRFSAERTGGSVSTLTIQRTQQEDSAVYLCASSLQRGGPETQYFGPGTRLLVL.

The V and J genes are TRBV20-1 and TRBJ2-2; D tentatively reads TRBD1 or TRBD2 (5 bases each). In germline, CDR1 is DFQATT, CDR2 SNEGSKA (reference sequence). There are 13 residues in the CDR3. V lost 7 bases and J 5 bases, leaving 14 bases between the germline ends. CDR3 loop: CSGGDALTGELFF. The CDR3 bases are TGCAGTGGAGGGGATGCCTTGACCGGGGAGCTGTTTTTT.

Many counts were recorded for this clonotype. CDR3 loop: CASSVGRLEIGETQYF. The CDR3 DNA follows: TGTGCCAGCAGTGTTGGCAGGCTCGAAATAGGAGAGACCCAGTACTTC. The chain couples TRBV2 to TRBJ2-5, with D unclear. Between the trimmed V and J ends, which lost 4 bases and 4 bases, there was a span of 19 bases. This CDR3 is built from 16 residues. Germline V gene data show CDR1 as SNHLY and CDR2 as FYNNEI.

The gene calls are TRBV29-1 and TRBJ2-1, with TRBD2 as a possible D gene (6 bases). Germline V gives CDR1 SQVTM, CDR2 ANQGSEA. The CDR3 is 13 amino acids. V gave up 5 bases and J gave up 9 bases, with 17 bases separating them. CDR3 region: CSVIPGVFSEQFF. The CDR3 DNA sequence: TGCAGCGTTATACCGGGGGTCTTCAGTGAGCAGTTCTTC.

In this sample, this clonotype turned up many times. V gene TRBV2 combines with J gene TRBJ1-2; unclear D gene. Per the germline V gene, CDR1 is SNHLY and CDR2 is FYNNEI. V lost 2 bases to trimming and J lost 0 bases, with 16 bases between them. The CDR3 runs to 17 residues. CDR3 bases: TGTGCCAGCAGTGAACTTTACGGTACACCAGCTAACTATGGCTACACCTTC. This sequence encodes CASSELYGTPANYGYTF.

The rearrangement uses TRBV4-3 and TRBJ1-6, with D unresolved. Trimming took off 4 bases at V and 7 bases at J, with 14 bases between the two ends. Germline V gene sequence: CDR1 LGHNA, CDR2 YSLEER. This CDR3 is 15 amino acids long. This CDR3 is CASSLGWEPNSPLHF. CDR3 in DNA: TGCGCCAGCAGCCTTGGTTGGGAACCGAATTCACCCCTCCACTTT.

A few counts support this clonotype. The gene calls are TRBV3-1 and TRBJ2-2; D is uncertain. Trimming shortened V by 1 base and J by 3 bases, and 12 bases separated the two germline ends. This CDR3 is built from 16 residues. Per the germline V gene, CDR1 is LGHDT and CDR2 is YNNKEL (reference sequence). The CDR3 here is CASSQGAQVYTGELFF. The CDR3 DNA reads TGTGCCAGCAGCCAAGGCGCGCAGGTGTACACCGGGGAGCTGTTTTTT.

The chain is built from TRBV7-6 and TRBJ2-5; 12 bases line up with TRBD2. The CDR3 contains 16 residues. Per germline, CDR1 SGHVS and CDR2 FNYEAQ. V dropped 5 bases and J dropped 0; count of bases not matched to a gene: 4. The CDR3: CASSQRLAGDQETQYF. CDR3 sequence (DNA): TGTGCCAGCAGCCAGAGACTAGCGGGGGACCAAGAGACCCAGTACTTC.

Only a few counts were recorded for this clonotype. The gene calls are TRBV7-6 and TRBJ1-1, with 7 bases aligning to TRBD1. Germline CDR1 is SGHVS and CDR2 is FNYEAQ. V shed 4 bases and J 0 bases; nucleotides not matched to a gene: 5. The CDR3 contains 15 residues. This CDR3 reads CASSSPGGLNTEAFF. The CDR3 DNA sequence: TGTGCCAGCAGCTCGCCAGGGGGACTGAACACTGAAGCTTTCTTT. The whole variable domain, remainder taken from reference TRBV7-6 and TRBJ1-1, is GAGVSQSPRYKVTKRGQDVALRCDPISGHVSLYWYRQALGQGPEFLTYFNYEAQQDKSGLPNDRFSAERPEGSISTLTIQRTEQRDSAMYRCASSSPGGLNTEAFFGQGTRLTVV.

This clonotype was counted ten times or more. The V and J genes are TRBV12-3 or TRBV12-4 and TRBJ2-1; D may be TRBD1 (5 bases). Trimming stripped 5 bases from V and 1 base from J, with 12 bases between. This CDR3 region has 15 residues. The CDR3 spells CASSPPGISYNEQFF. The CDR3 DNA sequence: TGTGCCAGCAGTCCTCCAGGGATTTCCTACAATGAGCAGTTCTTC.

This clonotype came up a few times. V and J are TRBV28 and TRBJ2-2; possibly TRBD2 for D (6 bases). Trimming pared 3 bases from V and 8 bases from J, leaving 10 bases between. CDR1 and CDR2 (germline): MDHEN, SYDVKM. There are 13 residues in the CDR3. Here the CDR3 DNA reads TGTGCCAGCAGTTTCCTAGGGACTGGGGAGCTGTTTTTT. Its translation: CASSFLGTGELFF. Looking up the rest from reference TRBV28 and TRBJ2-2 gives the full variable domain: DVKVTQSSRYLVKRTGEKVFLECVQDMDHENMFWYRQDPGLGLRLIYFSYDVKMKEKGDIPEGYSVSREKKERFSLILESASTNQTSMYLCASSFLGTGELFFGEGSRLTVL.

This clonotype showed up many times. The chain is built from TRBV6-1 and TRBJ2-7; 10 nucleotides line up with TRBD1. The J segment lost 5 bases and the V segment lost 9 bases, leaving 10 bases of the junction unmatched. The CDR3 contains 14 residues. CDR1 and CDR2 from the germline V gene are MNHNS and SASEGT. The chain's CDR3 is CASSRDRGRNEQYF. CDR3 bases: TGTGCCAGTTCTAGGGACAGGGGAAGGAACGAGCAGTACTTC.

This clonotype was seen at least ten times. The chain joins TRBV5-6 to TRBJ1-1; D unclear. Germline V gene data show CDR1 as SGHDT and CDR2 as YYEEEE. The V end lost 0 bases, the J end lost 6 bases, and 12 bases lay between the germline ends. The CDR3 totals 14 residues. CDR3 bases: TGTGCCAGCAGCTTGGTGGCGGGGATCTCTGAAGCTTTCTTT. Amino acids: CASSLVAGISEAFF.

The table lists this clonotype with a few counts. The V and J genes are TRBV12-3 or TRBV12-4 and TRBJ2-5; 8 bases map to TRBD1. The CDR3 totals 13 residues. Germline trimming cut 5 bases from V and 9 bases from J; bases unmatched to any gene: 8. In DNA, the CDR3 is TGTGCCAGCAGTCGGACAGGGAAGGGGGCCCAGTACTTC. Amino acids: CASSRTGKGAQYF.

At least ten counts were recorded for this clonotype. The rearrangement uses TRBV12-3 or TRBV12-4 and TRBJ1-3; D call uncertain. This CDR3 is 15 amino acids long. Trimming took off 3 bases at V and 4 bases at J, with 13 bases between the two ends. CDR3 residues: CASSFGRAAGNTIYF. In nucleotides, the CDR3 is TGTGCCAGCAGTTTTGGGCGGGCCGCAGGAAACACCATATATTTT.

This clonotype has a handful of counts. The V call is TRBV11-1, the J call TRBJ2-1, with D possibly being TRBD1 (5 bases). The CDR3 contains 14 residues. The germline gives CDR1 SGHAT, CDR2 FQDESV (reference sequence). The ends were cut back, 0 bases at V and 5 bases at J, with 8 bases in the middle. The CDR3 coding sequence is TGTGCCAGCAGCTTAGCCACAGGCAACAATGAGCAGTTCTTC. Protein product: CASSLATGNNEQFF.

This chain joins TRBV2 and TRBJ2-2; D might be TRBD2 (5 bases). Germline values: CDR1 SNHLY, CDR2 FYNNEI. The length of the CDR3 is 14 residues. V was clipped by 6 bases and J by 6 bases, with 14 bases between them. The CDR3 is CASRTLAGAGELFF. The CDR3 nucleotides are TGTGCCAGCAGAACCCTAGCAGGAGCCGGGGAGCTGTTTTTT.

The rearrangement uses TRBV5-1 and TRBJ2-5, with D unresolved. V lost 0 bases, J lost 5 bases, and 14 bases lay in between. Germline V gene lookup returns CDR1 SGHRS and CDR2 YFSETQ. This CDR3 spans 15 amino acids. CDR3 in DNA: TGCGCCAGCAGCTTGGGGGCAGCTGTCACGGAGACCCAGTACTTC. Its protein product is CASSLGAAVTETQYF.